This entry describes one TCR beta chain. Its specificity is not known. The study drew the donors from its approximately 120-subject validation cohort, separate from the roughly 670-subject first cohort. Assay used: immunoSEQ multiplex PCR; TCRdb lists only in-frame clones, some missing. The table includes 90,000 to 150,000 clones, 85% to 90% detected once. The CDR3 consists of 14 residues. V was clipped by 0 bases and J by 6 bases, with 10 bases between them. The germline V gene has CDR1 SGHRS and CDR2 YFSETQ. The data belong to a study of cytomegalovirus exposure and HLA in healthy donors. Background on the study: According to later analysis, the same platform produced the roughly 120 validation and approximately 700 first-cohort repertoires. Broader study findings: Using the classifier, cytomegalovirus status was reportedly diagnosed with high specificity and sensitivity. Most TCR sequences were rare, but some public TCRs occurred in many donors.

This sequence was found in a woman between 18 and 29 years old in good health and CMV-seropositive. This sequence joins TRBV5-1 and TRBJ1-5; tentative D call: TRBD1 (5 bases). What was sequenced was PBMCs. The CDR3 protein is CASSLGQGSQPQHF. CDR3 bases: TGCGCCAGCAGCTTGGGCCAGGGAAGTCAGCCCCAGCATTTT.